This T cell receptor beta chain was found in a study of siplizumab effects on memory and regulatory T cells. Study findings and constraints: Memory cells that were CD4+ and unstimulated gave rise to alloreactive sequences, which siplizumab significantly reduced. A small minority of alloreactive clones were mapped to unstimulated subsets.

Here immunoSEQ multiplex PCR was the method, and the copy in TCRdb shows in-frame clones only, minus some. This sample has about 110,000 clones, with approximately 90% found just once. A remark on this clone: Its cognate antigen is unknown.

The CDR3 sequence is 16 residues long. The ends were cut back, 0 bases at V and 1 base at J, with 14 bases in the middle. Looked up from germline, CDR1 is SGHDT and CDR2 is YYEEEE. The V and J genes are TRBV5-6 and TRBJ2-7, with D perhaps matching TRBD1 or TRBD2 (5 bases each). The material sequenced was Tregs sorted from blood. The receptor comes from a human donor in good health. The CDR3 here is CASSLAPYGASYEQYF. CDR3 nucleotide sequence: TGTGCCAGCAGCTTGGCTCCATACGGGGCGTCCTACGAGCAGTACTTC.